This section outlines one TCR beta chain sequence together with its context. Its antigen is unidentified. Per the germline V gene, CDR1 is SGDLS and CDR2 is YYNGEE. CDR3 size: 15 residues. The ends lost 3 bases at V and 2 bases at J; junction bases unmatched: 5. The data stem from a study of T cell responses to AZD1222 COVID-19 vaccine. General observations from the study: Seropositive status at baseline applied to only six AZD1222 recipients.

TCRdb's table, derived via immunoSEQ multiplex PCR, lists solely in-frame clones and lacks some. The profile shows fewer than 150,000 clones, about 91% of them singletons. This sequence originates from an adult in good health. This sample comprised peripheral blood, obtained on day 0 of AZD1222 vaccination. The V and J genes are TRBV9 and TRBJ2-3; 8 positions match TRBD1. The CDR3, as DNA: TGTGCCAGCAGCGCGACAGGGGATGTCACAGATACGCAGTATTTT. Protein product: CASSATGDVTDTQYF.